Sequencing of this TCR beta chain was carried out in a study of blood T cell repertoires in COVID-19. The wider study: From T cells, B-cell-depleted T cells, or PBMCs came the material, which was cDNA or gDNA.

The J segment lost 2 bases and the V segment lost 5 bases, leaving 3 bases of the junction unmatched. Germline CDR1 is SGHKS and CDR2 is YYEKEE (reference sequence). CDR3 length: 15 residues. In the original analysis: How many nucleated cells were present was estimated from reference gene primer amplification. Some clones are missing from TCRdb's copy, which holds only in-frame ones; the method was immunoSEQ multiplex PCR. That table gives V, J and clone size, and the DNA gave D and trimming. This sample has about 74,000 clones, with roughly 74% found just once. The sequence came from a human donor in a cohort sampled during active COVID-19. The chain recombines TRBV5-5 with TRBJ2-6; 8 bases match TRBD1. Input material: peripheral blood. The CDR3 DNA reads TGTGCCAGCAGGGACAGGGTCGCTGGGGCCAACGTCCTGACTTTC. This translates into CASRDRVAGANVLTF.